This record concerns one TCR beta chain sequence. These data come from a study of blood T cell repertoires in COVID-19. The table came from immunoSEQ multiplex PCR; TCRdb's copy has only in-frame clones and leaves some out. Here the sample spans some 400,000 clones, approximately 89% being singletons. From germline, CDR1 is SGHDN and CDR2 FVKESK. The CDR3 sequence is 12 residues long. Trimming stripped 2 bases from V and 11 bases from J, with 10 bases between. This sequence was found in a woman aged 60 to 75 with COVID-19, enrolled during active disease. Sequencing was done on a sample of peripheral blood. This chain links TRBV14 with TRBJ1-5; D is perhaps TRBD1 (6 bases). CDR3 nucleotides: TGTGCCAGCAGCCAAACAGGGTTGGCCCAGCATTTT. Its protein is CASSQTGLAQHF.